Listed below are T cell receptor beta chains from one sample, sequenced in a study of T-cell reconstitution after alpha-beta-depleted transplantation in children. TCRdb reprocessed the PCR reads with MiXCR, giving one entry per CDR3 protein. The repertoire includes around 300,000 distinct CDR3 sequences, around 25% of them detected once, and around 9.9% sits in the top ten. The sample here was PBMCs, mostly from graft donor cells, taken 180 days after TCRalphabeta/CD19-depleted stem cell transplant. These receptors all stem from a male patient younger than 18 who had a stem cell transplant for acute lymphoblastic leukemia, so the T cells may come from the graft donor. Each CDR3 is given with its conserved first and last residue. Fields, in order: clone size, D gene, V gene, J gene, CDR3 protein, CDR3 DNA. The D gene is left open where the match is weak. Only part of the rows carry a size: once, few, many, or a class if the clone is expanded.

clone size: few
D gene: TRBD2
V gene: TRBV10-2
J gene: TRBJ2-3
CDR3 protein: CASRLRLALCTDTQYF
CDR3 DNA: TGCGCCAGCAGACTTCGACTAGCCCTTTGCACAGATACGCAGTATTTT

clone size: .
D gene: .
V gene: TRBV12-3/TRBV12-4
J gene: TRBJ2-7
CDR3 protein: CASSLRYNFPYEQYF
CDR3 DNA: TGTGCCAGCAGTTTACGATATAACTTTCCCTACGAGCAGTACTTC

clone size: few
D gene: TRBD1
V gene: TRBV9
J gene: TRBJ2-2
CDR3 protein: CASSGGQGRSGELFF
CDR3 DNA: TGTGCCAGCAGCGGGGGACAGGGGAGATCCGGGGAGCTGTTTTTT

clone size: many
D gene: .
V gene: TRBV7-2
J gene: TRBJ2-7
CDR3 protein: CASSLDGRAYEQYF
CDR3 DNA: TGTGCCAGCAGCTTAGATGGCAGGGCCTACGAGCAGTACTTC

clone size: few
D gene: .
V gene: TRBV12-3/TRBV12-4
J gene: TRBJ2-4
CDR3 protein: CASSFAGRGTKNIQYF
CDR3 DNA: TGTGCCAGCAGTTTCGCCGGGAGAGGGACCAAAAACATTCAGTACTTC

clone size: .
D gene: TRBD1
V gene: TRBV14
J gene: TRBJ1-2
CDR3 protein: CASSPGQGAFYYGYTF
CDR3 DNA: TGTGCCAGCAGCCCCGGCCAGGGGGCTTTTTACTATGGCTACACCTTC

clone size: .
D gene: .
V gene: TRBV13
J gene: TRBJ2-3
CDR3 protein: CASSLARGPLTDTQYF
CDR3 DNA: TGTGCCAGCAGCTTAGCAAGGGGACCCCTCACAGATACGCAGTATTTT

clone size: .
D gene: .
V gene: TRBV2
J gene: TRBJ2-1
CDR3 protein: CASSWGRPLSNEQFF
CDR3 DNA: TGTGCCAGCAGTTGGGGTCGCCCCCTGTCCAATGAGCAGTTCTTC

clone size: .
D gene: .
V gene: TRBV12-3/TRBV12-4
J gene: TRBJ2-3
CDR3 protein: CASTVLGGRTDTQYF
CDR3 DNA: TGTGCCAGCACCGTACTAGGAGGCCGCACAGATACGCAGTATTTT

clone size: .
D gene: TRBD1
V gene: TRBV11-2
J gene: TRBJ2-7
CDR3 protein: CASSFGTGKYEQYF
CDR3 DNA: TGTGCCAGCAGCTTCGGGACAGGCAAATACGAGCAGTACTTC

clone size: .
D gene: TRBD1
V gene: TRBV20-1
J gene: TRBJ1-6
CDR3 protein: CSVAQDRDSPLHF
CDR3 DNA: TGCAGTGTCGCCCAGGACAGGGACTCACCCCTCCACTTT

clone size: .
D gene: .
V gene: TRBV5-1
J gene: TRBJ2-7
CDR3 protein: CARCLYEQYF
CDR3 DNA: TGCGCCAGATGTCTCTACGAGCAGTACTTC

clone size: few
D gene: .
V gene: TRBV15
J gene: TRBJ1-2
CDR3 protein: CATSRERGNYGYTF
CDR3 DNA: TGTGCCACCAGCAGAGAAAGGGGAAACTATGGCTACACCTTC

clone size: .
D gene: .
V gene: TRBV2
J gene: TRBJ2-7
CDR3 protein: CASSSGMSYEQYF
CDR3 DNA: TGTGCCAGCAGTAGCGGCATGAGCTACGAGCAGTACTTC

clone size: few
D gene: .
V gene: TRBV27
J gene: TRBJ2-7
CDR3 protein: CASSLMGGEGEQYF
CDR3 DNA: TGTGCCAGCAGTTTAATGGGGGGCGAGGGCGAGCAGTACTTC

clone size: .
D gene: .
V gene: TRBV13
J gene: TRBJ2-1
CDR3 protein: CASSFHRAHEQFF
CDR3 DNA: TGTGCCAGCAGCTTCCACAGGGCCCATGAGCAGTTCTTC

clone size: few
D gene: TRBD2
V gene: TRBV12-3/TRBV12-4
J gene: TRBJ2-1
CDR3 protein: CASSLAGRGYNEQFF
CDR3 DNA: TGTGCCAGCAGCTTAGCGGGAAGGGGATACAATGAGCAGTTCTTC

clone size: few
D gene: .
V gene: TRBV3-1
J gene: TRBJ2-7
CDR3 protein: CASSQAGRDHEQYF
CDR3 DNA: TGTGCCAGCAGCCAAGCTGGAAGGGACCACGAGCAGTACTTC

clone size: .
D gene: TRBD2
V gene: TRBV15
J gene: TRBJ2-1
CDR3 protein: CATSRGLAANEQFF
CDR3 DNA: TGTGCCACCAGCAGAGGACTAGCCGCCAATGAGCAGTTCTTC

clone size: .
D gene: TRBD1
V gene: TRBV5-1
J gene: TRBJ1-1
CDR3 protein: CASSFAPGTDFVNTEAFF
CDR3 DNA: TGCGCCAGCAGCTTCGCACCCGGGACAGACTTCGTGAACACTGAAGCTTTCTTT

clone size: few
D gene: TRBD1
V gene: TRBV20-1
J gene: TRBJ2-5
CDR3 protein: CSARETGGLTTQYF
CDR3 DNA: TGCAGTGCTAGAGAGACAGGGGGCCTTACGACCCAGTACTTC

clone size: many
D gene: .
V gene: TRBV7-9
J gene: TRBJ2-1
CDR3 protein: CASSLVALWPYNEQFF
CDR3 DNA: TGTGCCAGCAGCTTAGTAGCCCTTTGGCCCTACAATGAGCAGTTCTTC

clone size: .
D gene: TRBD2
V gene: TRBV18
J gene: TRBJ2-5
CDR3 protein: CASSPRRLGTSSQETQYF
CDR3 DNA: TGTGCCAGCTCACCTCGCCGGCTCGGGACTAGCAGCCAAGAGACCCAGTACTTC

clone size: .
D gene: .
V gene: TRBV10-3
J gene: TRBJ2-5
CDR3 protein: CAISESILRDQETQYF
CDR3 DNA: TGTGCCATCAGTGAGTCGATCTTGCGGGACCAAGAGACCCAGTACTTC

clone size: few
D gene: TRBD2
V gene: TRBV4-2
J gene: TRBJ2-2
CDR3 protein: CASSQREAGGGTGELFF
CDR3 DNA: TGTGCCAGCAGCCAAAGAGAAGCGGGAGGAGGCACCGGGGAGCTGTTTTTT

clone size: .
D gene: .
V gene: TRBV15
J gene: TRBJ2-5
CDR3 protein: CATSREGSVRETQYF
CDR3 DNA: TGTGCCACCAGCAGAGAGGGGTCCGTCCGAGAGACCCAGTACTTC

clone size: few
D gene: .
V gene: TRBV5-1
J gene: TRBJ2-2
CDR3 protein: CASSLSPGNHSGELFF
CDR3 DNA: TGCGCCAGCAGCTTATCCCCCGGGAACCACTCCGGGGAGCTGTTTTTT

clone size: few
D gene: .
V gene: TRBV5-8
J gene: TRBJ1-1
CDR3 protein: CASSRTAEAFF
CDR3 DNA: TGTGCCAGCAGCCGGACAGCTGAAGCTTTCTTT

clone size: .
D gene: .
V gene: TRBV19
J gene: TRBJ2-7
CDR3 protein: CASSMRGSSYEQYF
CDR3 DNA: TGTGCCAGTAGTATGAGGGGGTCTTCCTACGAGCAGTACTTC

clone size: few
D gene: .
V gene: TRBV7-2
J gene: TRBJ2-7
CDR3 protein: CASSLQGPAGYEQYF
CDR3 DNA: TGTGCCAGCAGCCTACAGGGCCCTGCGGGCTACGAGCAGTACTTC

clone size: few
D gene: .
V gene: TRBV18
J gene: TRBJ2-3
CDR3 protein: CASSPRSGPSPTDTQYF
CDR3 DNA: TGTGCCAGCTCACCACGGTCCGGCCCTTCCCCCACAGATACGCAGTATTTT

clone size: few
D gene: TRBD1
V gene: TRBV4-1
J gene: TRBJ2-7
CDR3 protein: CASSQAPGTAYPYEQYF
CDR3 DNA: TGCGCCAGCAGCCAAGCCCCCGGGACAGCTTATCCCTACGAGCAGTACTTC

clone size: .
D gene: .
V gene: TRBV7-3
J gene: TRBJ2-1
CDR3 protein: CASRKGLLGRNEQFF
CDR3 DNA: TGTGCCAGCAGGAAGGGATTGCTTGGGAGAAATGAGCAGTTCTTC

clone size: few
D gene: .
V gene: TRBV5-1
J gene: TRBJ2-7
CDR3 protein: CASSLTGLEYF
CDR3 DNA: TGCGCCAGCAGCTTGACAGGGCTGGAGTACTTC

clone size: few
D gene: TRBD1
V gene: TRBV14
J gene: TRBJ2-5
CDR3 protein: CASSPGQPSTQYF
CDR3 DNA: TGTGCCAGCAGCCCGGGACAGCCATCGACCCAGTACTTC

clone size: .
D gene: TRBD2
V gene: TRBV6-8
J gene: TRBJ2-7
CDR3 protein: CASSYSCASGVSYEQYF
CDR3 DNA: TGTGCCAGCAGTTACTCGTGTGCTAGCGGAGTCTCCTACGAGCAGTACTTC

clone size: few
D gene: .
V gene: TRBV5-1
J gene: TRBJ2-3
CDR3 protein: CASSLLDSFTDTQYF
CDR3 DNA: TGCGCCAGCAGCTTGCTGGACTCATTCACAGATACGCAGTATTTT

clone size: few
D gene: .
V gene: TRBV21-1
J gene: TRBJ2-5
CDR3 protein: CASSKGGLAQESGYF
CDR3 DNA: TGTGCCAGCAGCAAAGGGGGACTAGCCCAGGAGAGCGGGTACTTC

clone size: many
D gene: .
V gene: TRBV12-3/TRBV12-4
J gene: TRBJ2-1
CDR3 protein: CASSGETYNEQFF
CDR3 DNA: TGTGCCAGCAGTGGAGAGACCTACAATGAGCAGTTCTTC

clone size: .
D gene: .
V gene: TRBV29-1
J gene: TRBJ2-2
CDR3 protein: CSVEAGWNTGELFF
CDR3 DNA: TGCAGCGTTGAGGCAGGGTGGAACACCGGGGAGCTGTTTTTT

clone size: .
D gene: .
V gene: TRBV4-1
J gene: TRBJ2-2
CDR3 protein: CASSQGGTRLTGELFF
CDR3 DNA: TGCGCCAGCAGCCAAGGTGGGACAAGACTTACCGGGGAGCTGTTTTTT

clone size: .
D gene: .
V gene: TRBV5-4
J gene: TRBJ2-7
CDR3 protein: CASSTEPPYEQYF
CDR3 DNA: TGTGCCAGCAGCACCGAACCCCCTTACGAGCAGTACTTC

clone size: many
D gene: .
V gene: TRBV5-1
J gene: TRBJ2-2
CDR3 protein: CASSWYGTGELFF
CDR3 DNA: TGCGCCAGCAGCTGGTACGGGACCGGGGAGCTGTTTTTT

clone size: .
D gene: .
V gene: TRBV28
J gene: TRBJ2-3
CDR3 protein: CASTGHHTDTQYF
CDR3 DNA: TGTGCCAGTACGGGACACCACACAGATACGCAGTATTTT

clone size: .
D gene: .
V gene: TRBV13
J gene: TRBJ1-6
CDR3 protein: CASSLTPGVGDSPLHF
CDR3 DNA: TGTGCCAGCAGCTTAACCCCAGGTGTCGGGGATTCACCCCTCCACTTT